The clone carrying this TCR beta chain was seen a handful of times. Antigen unknown. These data come from a study of CD8 T cells in ankylosing spondylitis. MiXCR was run by TCRdb on the 5' RACE reads, yielding one entry per CDR3 protein. The sample has hundreds of thousands of distinct CDR3 sequences; about 12% are singletons. General observations from the study: Clones linked with disease were CD8+ and fairly uncommon in the peripheral blood. Reactive arthritis synovial fluid and blood were previously reported to contain some motif variants. Reportedly, significant enrichment of disease-linked clones occurred in matched ankylosing spondylitis synovial fluid. Several highly homologous variants made up a TCR beta motif, and this motif appeared characteristic of ankylosing spondylitis blood.

Germline lookup yields CDR1 SGHTA and CDR2 FQGNSA. The CDR3 extends over 14 amino acids. V was pared by 5 bases and J by 8 bases, with 9 bases of the junction left unmatched. V gene TRBV7-2 combines with J gene TRBJ1-2; 9 bases line up with TRBD1. The clonotype comes from a male donor with ankylosing spondylitis. Specimen: blood, either unsorted or a sorted T cell fraction (not recorded which). The CDR3 DNA reads as TGTGCCAGCAGCAGGGACAGGGCTTTTCAGGGCTACACCTTC. Translation: CASSRDRAFQGYTF. The whole variable domain, filled in from reference TRBV7-2 and TRBJ1-2, reads GAGVSQSPSNKVTEKGKDVELRCDPISGHTALYWYRQSLGQGLEFLIYFQGNSAPDKSGLPSDRFSAERTGGSVSTLTIQRTQQEDSAVYLCASSRDRAFQGYTFGSGTRLTVV.